This entry lists 23 T cell receptor beta chains sequenced from one sample in a study of cytomegalovirus exposure and HLA in healthy donors. The PCR was carried out with 60 Vbeta primers and 13 Jbeta primers. Produced via immunoSEQ multiplex PCR; TCRdb's table is partial and in-frame only. The table shows under 250,000 clones, with about 80% occurring only once. The sequencing sample was made of PBMCs. Source of these receptors: a male donor in good health and CMV-seronegative.

The rearrangement uses TRBV6-4 and TRBJ1-6; D is undetermined. The CDR3 extends over 13 amino acids. The V end was cut by 3 bases, the J end by 5 bases, with 5 bases between. Germline CDR1 reads MRHNA; CDR2 reads SNTAGT. The DNA of the CDR3 is TGTGCCAGCAGTGAAACGGATAATTCACCCCTCCACTTT. Its translation is CASSETDNSPLHF.

The chain couples TRBV11-2 to TRBJ2-7; 7 bases fit TRBD1. Per germline, CDR1 SGHAT and CDR2 FQNNGV. This CDR3 region has 15 residues. After removal of 1 base from V and 3 bases from J, the junction contained 6 bases not matched to a gene. CDR3 sequence reads: CASSLVLAGGYEQYF. The CDR3 coding sequence is TGTGCCAGCAGCTTAGTCTTGGCAGGGGGCTACGAGCAGTACTTC.

The rearrangement links TRBV28 to TRBJ1-5; 10 nucleotides line up with TRBD1. V shed 6 bases, J shed 3 bases, and the junction held 5 bases outside the gene matches. The CDR3 totals 15 residues. Germline V gives CDR1 MDHEN, CDR2 SYDVKM. CDR3: CASRRDRGLNQPQHF. For the CDR3, the DNA is TGTGCCAGCAGACGGGACAGGGGACTCAATCAGCCCCAGCATTTT.

The chain combines TRBV5-1 with TRBJ2-2, with D possibly TRBD1 on 6 matching bases. Germline-derived CDR1 and CDR2 are SGHRS and YFSETQ. The CDR3 is 17 amino acids. The germline V and J ends were trimmed by 0 bases and 2 bases, with 14 bases remaining between them. The chain's CDR3 is CASSLAHTGINTGELFF. CDR3 DNA sequence: TGCGCCAGCAGCTTGGCCCACACAGGGATTAACACCGGGGAGCTGTTTTTT.

The genes are TRBV9 and TRBJ2-2; a possible D gene is TRBD2 (5 bases). This CDR3 comprises 15 residues. The germline V gene has CDR1 SGDLS and CDR2 YYNGEE. Trimming removed 4 bases from V and 2 bases from J, with 12 bases in between. CDR3 DNA: TGTGCCAGCAGCCCCTTGGCGGGCAACACCGGGGAGCTGTTTTTT. Amino acid sequence: CASSPLAGNTGELFF.

Only a few counts were recorded for this clone. This chain joins TRBV13 and TRBJ1-1; D is possibly TRBD1 (5 bases). Trimming shortened V by 2 bases and J by 3 bases, and 10 bases separated the two germline ends. Germline-derived CDR1 and CDR2 are PRHDT and FYEKMQ (reference sequence). There are 14 residues in the CDR3. CDR3 DNA: TGTGCCAGCAGCTTACGGGGGGAGGACACTGAAGCTTTCTTT. Residues: CASSLRGEDTEAFF. The whole variable domain, filled in from reference TRBV13 and TRBJ1-1, reads AAGVIQSPRHLIKEKRETATLKCYPIPRHDTVYWYQQGPGQDPQFLISFYEKMQSDKGSIPDRFSAQQFSDYHSELNMSSLELGDSALYFCASSLRGEDTEAFFGQGTRLTVV.

This clone was seen a single time. This chain links TRBV29-1 with TRBJ1-2; a weak D match, TRBD1 (6 bases). Germline loops: CDR1 SQVTM, CDR2 ANQGSEA. V was shortened by 6 bases and J by 4 bases, with 15 bases between the two germline ends. This CDR3 is built from 13 residues. The CDR3 DNA sequence: TGCAGCGTAGACTACAGGGTTACCTATGGCTACACCTTC. Residues: CSVDYRVTYGYTF.

The chain couples TRBV6-1 to TRBJ2-7; D is perhaps TRBD1 (5 bases). CDR3 length: 13 amino acids. Germline lookup yields CDR1 MNHNS and CDR2 SASEGT. The ends were cut back, 3 bases at V and 7 bases at J, with 13 bases in the middle. The CDR3 DNA reads as TGTGCCAGCAGTGACAGGGTGCTTGGAGAGCAGTACTTC. It is translated as CASSDRVLGEQYF.

This rearrangement joins TRBV18 to TRBJ1-3; tentative D call: TRBD1 (5 bases). CDR1 and CDR2 (germline): KGHSH, LQKENI. V gave up 3 bases and J gave up 3 bases, with 24 bases separating them. The CDR3 totals 19 residues. CDR3 sequence: CASSPLFGGQYAGGNTIYF. The DNA of the CDR3 is TGTGCCAGCTCACCCCTATTCGGGGGTCAGTATGCAGGTGGAAACACCATATATTTT.

The chain has TRBV7-9 and TRBJ2-2, with 8 nucleotides matching TRBD2. Looked up from germline, CDR1 is SEHNR and CDR2 is FQNEAQ (reference sequence). Losses at the gene ends were 3 bases for V and 0 bases for J; bases not matched to a gene: 9. The length of the CDR3 is 18 residues. Written as DNA, the CDR3 is TGTGCCAGCAGCTTCGTCGCTAGCGGGCCCGCGAACACCGGGGAGCTGTTTTTT. This gives the protein CASSFVASGPANTGELFF.

This clone was picked up one time. The chain uses TRBV7-9 and TRBJ1-5, with D possibly TRBD1 on 5 matching bases. V was shortened by 3 bases and J by 11 bases, with 11 bases between the two germline ends. The CDR3 runs 12 residues. Germline CDR1 SEHNR, CDR2 FQNEAQ (reference sequence). The CDR3 sequence is CASSLGLSAQHF. CDR3 sequence (DNA): TGTGCCAGCAGCTTGGGGCTGTCAGCCCAGCATTTT.

The chain employs TRBV7-3 and TRBJ2-5; D is perhaps TRBD2 (5 bases). CDR3 length equals 14 residues. Germline V CDR1 and CDR2: SGHTA, FQGTGA. Trimming stripped 5 bases from V and 0 bases from J, with 10 bases between. The CDR3 region is CASSPSGNQETQYF. CDR3 DNA: TGTGCCAGCAGCCCGTCGGGAAACCAAGAGACCCAGTACTTC.

The V call is TRBV6-6, the J call TRBJ1-4; D is unresolved. CDR1 is MNHNY, CDR2 SVGAGI, per germline (reference sequence). V was shortened by 4 bases and J by 8 bases, with 11 bases between the two germline ends. The CDR3 runs to 13 residues. The CDR3 loop reads CASSFPRPEKLFF. The CDR3 DNA reads TGTGCCAGCAGTTTTCCTAGACCGGAAAAACTGTTTTTT.

The chain combines TRBV29-1 with TRBJ1-4, with D unresolved. Germline assignment: CDR1 SQVTM and CDR2 ANQGSEA. V was pared by 3 bases and J by 7 bases, with 15 bases between. The CDR3 totals 14 residues. This CDR3 reads CSVDGGRAGEKLFF. CDR3 in DNA: TGCAGCGTTGATGGTGGGAGGGCGGGTGAAAAACTGTTTTTT. The full variable domain, rest sourced from reference TRBV29-1 and TRBJ1-4, is SAVISQKPSRDICQRGTSLTIQCQVDSQVTMMFWYRQQPGQSLTLIATANQGSEATYESGFVIDKFPISRPNLTFSTLTVSNMSPEDSSIYLCSVDGGRAGEKLFFGSGTQLSVL.

The V and J genes are TRBV4-3 and TRBJ2-1; 8 bases line up with TRBD2. The germline gives CDR1 LGHNA, CDR2 YSLEER. CDR3 length equals 17 residues. The V gene end was trimmed by 0 bases and the J gene end by 7 bases; junction bases not matched to a gene: 11. This CDR3 is CASSQDTGGRARNEQFF. In nucleotides, the CDR3 is TGCGCCAGCAGCCAAGATACGGGGGGGAGGGCCCGGAATGAGCAGTTCTTC.

In its sample, this clone was seen a few times. The CDR3, as DNA: TGTGCCAGCAGGTTCGGGACGGCGGGGAATTCACCCCTCCACTTT. This codes for CASRFGTAGNSPLHF. The chain joins TRBV5-6 to TRBJ1-6; a possible D gene is TRBD1 (5 bases). V dropped 5 bases and J dropped 7 bases, with 16 bases sitting between them. CDR3 length: 15 residues. CDR1 and CDR2 (germline): SGHDT, YYEEEE. Using reference TRBV5-6 and TRBJ1-6 for the parts outside the CDR3, the full variable domain is DAGVTQSPTHLIKTRGQQVTLRCSPKSGHDTVSWYQQALGQGPQFIFQYYEEEERQRGNFPDRFSGHQFPNYSSELNVNALLLGDSALYLCASRFGTAGNSPLHFGNGTRLTVT.

This clone came up once. The genes are TRBV10-1 and TRBJ2-1; possibly TRBD1 for D (5 bases). This CDR3 is 17 amino acids long. Deletions cut 3 bases from V and 0 bases from J, with 15 bases between. Looked up from germline, CDR1 is WNHNN and CDR2 is SYGVQD (reference sequence). Here the CDR3 DNA reads TGCGCCAGCAGTGAATTGGACACCTTGAGCTCCTACAATGAGCAGTTCTTC. This encodes CASSELDTLSSYNEQFF.

V gene TRBV29-1 combines with J gene TRBJ2-2; D is undetermined. The CDR3 covers 12 residues. The germline V gene encodes CDR1 SQVTM and CDR2 ANQGSEA. V lost 2 bases and J lost 8, with 9 bases in between. CDR3 sequence: CSVETVGGELFF. In DNA, the CDR3 is TGCAGCGTTGAAACGGTCGGGGGGGAGCTGTTTTTT.

The V and J genes are TRBV27 and TRBJ2-7; 9 nucleotides match TRBD1. Germline-derived CDR1 and CDR2 are MNHEY and SMNVEV (reference sequence). V was pared by 4 bases and J by 3 bases, with 7 bases of the junction left unmatched. The length of the CDR3 is 15 residues. The DNA for the CDR3 is TGTGCCAGCAGTTGGGGGACAGGGCTCCTCTACGAGCAGTACTTC. It translates to CASSWGTGLLYEQYF.

This sequence joins TRBV18 and TRBJ1-1; D unclear. There are 14 residues in the CDR3. Germline V CDR1 and CDR2: KGHSH, LQKENI. V gave up 3 bases and J gave up 0 bases, with 8 bases separating them. In DNA, the CDR3 is TGTGCCAGCTCACCGAACGACTTGAACACTGAAGCTTTCTTT. Translation: CASSPNDLNTEAFF.

This chain connects TRBV6-1 to TRBJ2-7; 8 bases match TRBD1. Per germline, CDR1 MNHNS and CDR2 SASEGT. V lost 4 bases, J lost 3 bases, and 8 bases stayed unmatched. The CDR3 is made up of 15 amino acids. The CDR3 DNA reads as TGTGCCAGCAGTGTCGGACAGGGAGTGAGCTACGAGCAGTACTTC. Protein sequence: CASSVGQGVSYEQYF.

The V gene is TRBV6-6, the J gene TRBJ1-2; TRBD1 matches at 9 bases. CDR1 and CDR2 (germline): MNHNY, SVGAGI (reference sequence). The CDR3 runs 14 residues. V was pared by 1 base and J by 4 bases, with 1 base of the junction left unmatched. The CDR3 region is CASSYLTGGYGYTF. The CDR3, as DNA: TGTGCCAGCAGTTACTTGACAGGGGGCTATGGCTACACCTTC.

The rearrangement uses TRBV10-3 and TRBJ1-4; 8 bases are shared with TRBD1. V lost 10 bases, J lost 6 bases, and 10 bases stayed unmatched. The CDR3 covers 14 residues. Germline CDR1 reads ENHRY; CDR2 reads SYGVKD. DNA for the CDR3: TGTGCCACGCGAACAGGGGGAGGGTATGAAAAACTGTTTTTT. Translating gives CATRTGGGYEKLFF.